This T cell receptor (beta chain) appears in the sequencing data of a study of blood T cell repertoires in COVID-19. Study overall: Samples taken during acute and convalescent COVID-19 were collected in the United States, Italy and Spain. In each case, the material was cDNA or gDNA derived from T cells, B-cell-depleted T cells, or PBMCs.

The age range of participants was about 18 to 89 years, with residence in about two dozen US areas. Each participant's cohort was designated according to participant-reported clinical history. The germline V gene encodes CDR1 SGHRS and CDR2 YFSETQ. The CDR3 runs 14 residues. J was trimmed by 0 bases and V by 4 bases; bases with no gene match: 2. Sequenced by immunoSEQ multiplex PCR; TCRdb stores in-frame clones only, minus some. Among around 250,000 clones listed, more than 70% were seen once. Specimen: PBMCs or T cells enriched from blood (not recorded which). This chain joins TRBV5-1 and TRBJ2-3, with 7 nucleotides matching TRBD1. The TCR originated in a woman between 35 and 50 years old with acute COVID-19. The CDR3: CASSPGQSTDTQYF. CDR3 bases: TGCGCCAGCAGCCCGGGACAGAGCACAGATACGCAGTATTTT.